The 8 T cell receptor beta chains in this list originate from one sample, sequenced in a study of cytomegalovirus exposure and HLA in healthy donors. The study ran its PCR with 60 Vbeta and 13 Jbeta primers. Measured with immunoSEQ multiplex PCR; TCRdb has only the in-frame clones, and not every one. The table lists 130,000 to 150,000 clones. The sequenced sample consisted of PBMCs. The receptors here all came from a woman between 50 and 59 years old in good health and CMV-seronegative.

This chain joins TRBV5-1 and TRBJ2-3; D is uncertain. Germline V gives CDR1 SGHRS, CDR2 YFSETQ. Trimming stripped 4 bases from V and 2 bases from J, with 14 bases between. CDR3 length: 15 residues. Here the CDR3 DNA reads TGCGCCAGCAGCCCCACCCCAGGAATCACAGATACGCAGTATTTT. Translated: CASSPTPGITDTQYF.

The chain employs TRBV6-6 and TRBJ2-1; 9 nucleotides line up with TRBD1. CDR3 length: 14 residues. CDR1 is MNHNY and CDR2 is SVGAGI in the germline V gene (reference sequence). Losses at the gene ends were 6 bases for V and 7 bases for J; bases not matched to a gene: 7. CDR3 bases: TGTGCCAGCAGAAACCGGGACAGGGAGAATGAGCAGTTCTTC. This codes for CASRNRDRENEQFF.

The chain has TRBV4-1 and TRBJ1-1, with a possible D match to TRBD1 (6 bases). CDR1 is MGHRA, CDR2 YSYEKL, per germline. V lost 0 bases to trimming and J lost 2 bases, with 13 bases between them. CDR3 size: 16 residues. The CDR3 is CASSQEAGVPNTEAFF. The CDR3, as DNA: TGCGCCAGCAGCCAAGAAGCAGGGGTCCCAAACACTGAAGCTTTCTTT.

The chain employs TRBV6-1 and TRBJ2-7, with D perhaps TRBD2 (5 bases). Deletions cut 5 bases from V and 3 bases from J, with 8 bases between. Germline assignment: CDR1 MNHNS and CDR2 SASEGT. The length of the CDR3 is 12 residues. CDR3 loop: CASSSRDYEQYF. CDR3 sequence (DNA): TGTGCCAGCAGTTCCCGGGACTACGAGCAGTACTTC.

The V and J genes are TRBV5-5 and TRBJ1-4; D uncertain. V was cut by 5 bases and J by 8 bases, with 13 bases left in between. CDR1 and CDR2 from the germline V gene are SGHKS and YYEKEE (reference sequence). This CDR3 comprises 13 residues. The CDR3 region is CASSFGLREKLFF. The CDR3 DNA follows: TGTGCCAGCAGTTTTGGACTGAGGGAAAAACTGTTTTTT.

The rearrangement links TRBV6-6 to TRBJ1-1; no definite D call. The germline V gene encodes CDR1 MNHNY and CDR2 SVGAGI (reference sequence). The ends were cut back, 7 bases at V and 6 bases at J, with 12 bases in the middle. The CDR3 is 12 amino acids. The CDR3 DNA is TGTGCCAGCAACCTACGATATGCTGAAGCTTTCTTT. Residues: CASNLRYAEAFF.

This chain connects TRBV5-1 to TRBJ2-3, with 7 bases lining up with TRBD1. This CDR3 comprises 15 residues. Germline values: CDR1 SGHRS, CDR2 YFSETQ. The V segment lost 2 bases and the J segment 1 base; nucleotides outside the gene matches: 4. The chain's CDR3 is CASSLQGPRTDTQYF. The CDR3 DNA reads TGCGCCAGCAGCTTACAGGGGCCTCGCACAGATACGCAGTATTTT.

The chain recombines TRBV6-5 with TRBJ1-1; D gene unclear. Germline V lookup: CDR1 MNHEY, CDR2 SVGAGI. V was pared by 10 bases and J by 8 bases, with 20 bases between. The CDR3 is 13 amino acids. In DNA, the CDR3 is TGTGCCACCGGAAGAGGGAGATGGACGGAAGCTTTCTTT. This translates into CATGRGRWTEAFF.